This T cell receptor beta chain was sequenced during a study of T cell repertoires in cytomegalovirus infection. The CDR3 has 15 amino acids. Germline CDR1 and CDR2: SQVTM and ANQGSEA. The J segment lost 4 bases and the V segment lost 4 bases, leaving 9 bases of the junction unmatched. TCRdb recomputed calls from the reads with MiXCR, one row per CDR3 protein. The sample holds some 450,000 distinct CDR3 sequences, 31% seen once. The specimen sequenced was PBMCs. V gene TRBV29-1 combines with J gene TRBJ1-1; 10 bases are a match to TRBD1. The clonotype was recovered from a human donor in good health (CMV status not recorded). Some clones in this sample may be carry-over from other donors' samples. The CDR3 DNA is TGCAGCGTTGGGCGGACAGGGGGGCGGCTCACTGAAGCTTTCTTT. Protein product: CSVGRTGGRLTEAFF.